This T cell receptor (beta chain) was sequenced in a study of T cell repertoires in cytomegalovirus infection. About the research overall: Matching HLA type, along with CMV infection, was indicated by public TCR beta signatures. Study-wide results and caveats: Dominating the ex vivo response were TCR beta clonotypes that were CMV-specific and HLA-C-restricted.

MiXCR, run by TCRdb on the reads, gives a single entry per CDR3 protein. In the table there are 100,000 to 150,000 distinct CDR3 sequences, 32% of which are singletons. Germline loops: CDR1 MNHNS, CDR2 SASEGT. Trimming shortened V by 6 bases and J by 0 bases, and 15 bases separated the two germline ends. The CDR3 loop spans 16 amino acids. In this sample, this clonotype turned up a few times. Its target is unknown. The chain recombines TRBV6-1 with TRBJ2-1; D is ambiguous. The origin of this receptor is a human donor in good health (CMV status not recorded). Some clones in this sample may be carry-over from other donors' samples. Sample: CD8+ T cells from cultured PBMCs, taken from culture after CMV antigen stimulation. CDR3: CASSPTAPSSYNEQFF. The CDR3 region has the DNA TGTGCCAGCAGCCCCACCGCCCCCAGCTCCTACAATGAGCAGTTCTTC.